This T cell receptor beta chain comes out of a study of T cells in Graves' hyperthyroidism and ophthalmopathy. Lactation, pregnancy, other autoimmune disease or uncontrolled infection led to exclusion of patients. Study findings and constraints: Before onset, ophthalmopathy was predicted by the model a median approximately 6.5 months earlier. Most thyroid clonotypes expanded above 0.001 were also detected in blood.

On this clonotype itself: What it binds is unknown.

TCR beta CDR3 regions were amplified from RNA transcripts. RT-PCR in the first round (using the HTBI primer set) targeted the TCR CDR3. TCRdb processed the multiplex PCR reads anew with MiXCR; each CDR3 protein has one entry. Among about 510,000 distinct CDR3 sequences, about 45% were seen once, and the ten largest hold about two fifths. The germline gives CDR1 SGDLS, CDR2 YYNGEE. V shed 0 bases and J shed 7 bases, with 17 bases lying between them. The length of the CDR3 is 15 residues. The receptor was isolated from an adult woman with Graves' disease, either hyperthyroidism or ophthalmopathy (not recorded which). The sample comprised peripheral blood or thyroid tissue (not recorded which). V gene TRBV9 combines with J gene TRBJ2-7; D is possibly TRBD2 (5 bases). The CDR3 DNA sequence: TGTGCCAGCAGCGTAGACGGAAGCGGCCACAATGAGCAGTACTTC. Its translation: CASSVDGSGHNEQYF. The full variable domain, with the rest looked up from reference TRBV9 and TRBJ2-7, is DSGVTQTPKHLITATGQRVTLRCSPRSGDLSVYWYQQSLDQGLQFLIQYYNGEERAKGNILERFSAQQFPDLHSELNLSSLELGDSALYFCASSVDGSGHNEQYFGPGTRLTVT.